This TCR beta chain was documented in a study of T cell responses to AZD1222 COVID-19 vaccine. Overall study results and limits: The study found vaccine-associated CD4 TCRs spanning spike, dominant at 160-218 and 743-854. Donors were chiefly white British, with a greater number of females, and clonal diversity was perhaps underestimated.

Regarding this clone: What it binds is unknown.

V gave up 4 bases and J gave up 2 bases; unmatched junction bases: 5. In germline, CDR1 is SGHDT, CDR2 YYEEEE. This CDR3 region has 15 residues. The assay was immunoSEQ multiplex PCR, and TCRdb's table has in-frame clones only and misses some. The sample includes around 130,000 clones, more than 85% of them seen just once. The V call is TRBV5-6, the J call TRBJ2-1, with 8 bases aligning to TRBD1. The receptor was isolated from an adult who received the AZD1222 COVID-19 vaccine. The starting material was peripheral blood, obtained 28 days after the second AZD1222 dose. The CDR3 protein is CASSEDRAAYNEQFF. CDR3 DNA: TGTGCCAGCAGCGAGGACAGGGCAGCCTACAATGAGCAGTTCTTC.